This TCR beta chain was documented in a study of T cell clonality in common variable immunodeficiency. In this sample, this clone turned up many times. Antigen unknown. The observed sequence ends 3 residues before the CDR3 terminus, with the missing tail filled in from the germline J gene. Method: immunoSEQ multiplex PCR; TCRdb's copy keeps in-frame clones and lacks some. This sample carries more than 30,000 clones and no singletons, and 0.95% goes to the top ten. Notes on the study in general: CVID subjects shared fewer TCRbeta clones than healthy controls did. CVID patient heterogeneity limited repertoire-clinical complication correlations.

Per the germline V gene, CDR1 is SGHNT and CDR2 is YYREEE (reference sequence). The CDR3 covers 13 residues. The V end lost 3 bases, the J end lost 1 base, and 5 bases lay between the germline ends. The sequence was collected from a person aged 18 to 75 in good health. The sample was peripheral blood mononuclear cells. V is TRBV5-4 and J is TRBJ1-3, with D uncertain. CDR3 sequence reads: CASSSPSGNTIYF. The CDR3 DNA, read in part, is TGTGCCAGCAGCTCTCCTTCTGGAAACACC.